Presented here are 19 T cell receptor beta chains from one specimen sequenced in a study of cytomegalovirus exposure and HLA in healthy donors. The PCR contained 60 Vbeta and 13 Jbeta primers. Profiling relied on immunoSEQ multiplex PCR, and the TCRdb table lists in-frame clones only, not all of them. Of about 160,000 clones in the sample, less than 80% were seen once. Sequencing input: PBMCs. These receptors originate from a man aged 35-49 years in good health and CMV-seronegative.

The chain combines TRBV27 with TRBJ1-1; 7 positions agree with TRBD1. The germline V gene encodes CDR1 MNHEY and CDR2 SMNVEV (reference sequence). The V segment lost 5 bases and the J segment 4 bases; nucleotides outside the gene matches: 10. CDR3 size: 15 residues. CDR3 region: CASSVYRGAATEAFF. DNA of the CDR3: TGTGCCAGCAGTGTCTACAGGGGCGCCGCCACTGAAGCTTTCTTT.

V is TRBV6-5 and J is TRBJ1-4; D possibly corresponds to TRBD1 (6 bases). Germline V lookup: CDR1 MNHEY, CDR2 SVGAGI. V shed 0 bases and J shed 7 bases, with 15 bases lying between them. This CDR3 contains 16 residues. DNA for the CDR3: TGTGCCAGCAGTTACTCATCGGCAGGGGTGTCTGAAAAACTGTTTTTT. This codes for CASSYSSAGVSEKLFF.

The chain combines TRBV11-2 with TRBJ2-7, with D possibly TRBD2 on 5 matching bases. V lost 1 base and J lost 1, with 8 bases in between. The CDR3 length is 14 residues. Germline CDR1 reads SGHAT; CDR2 reads FQNNGV. The CDR3 protein is CASSLGEGSYEQYF. CDR3 bases: TGTGCCAGCAGCTTAGGTGAGGGATCCTACGAGCAGTACTTC.

The chain uses TRBV6-6 and TRBJ1-6, with D maybe TRBD1 (6 bases). The V end lost 7 bases, the J end lost 7 bases, and 14 bases lay between the germline ends. Germline CDR1 and CDR2: MNHNY and SVGAGI (reference sequence). CDR3 length: 14 amino acids. CDR3 sequence: CASIEGGLNSPLHF. CDR3 nucleotide sequence: TGTGCCAGCATCGAGGGGGGGCTAAATTCACCCCTCCACTTT.

This sequence joins TRBV14 and TRBJ2-7; D remains ambiguous. CDR3 size: 11 residues. Germline V CDR1 and CDR2: SGHDN, FVKESK. V was clipped by 3 bases and J by 5 bases, with 5 bases between them. The CDR3 bases are TGTGCCAGCAGCCAGTTAGACGAGCAGTACTTC. Its protein is CASSQLDEQYF.

The rearrangement joins TRBV9 to TRBJ2-3, with 8 bases matching TRBD2. Trimming cost V 0 bases and J 2 bases; bases outside gene matches: 5. Germline CDR1 and CDR2: SGDLS and YYNGEE. The length of the CDR3 is 16 residues. In DNA form, the CDR3 reads TGTGCCAGCAGCGTAGAGGCGGGGGGTGTCACAGATACGCAGTATTTT. Its translation: CASSVEAGGVTDTQYF.

The chain is built from TRBV18 and TRBJ1-2, with D unresolved. CDR3 length: 13 amino acids. Germline CDR1 reads KGHSH; CDR2 reads LQKENI. V shed 6 bases and J shed 7 bases, with 15 bases lying between them. CDR3 sequence (DNA): TGTGCCAGCTCTACGGGGTCCAGTGGTGGCTACACCTTC. The encoded protein is CASSTGSSGGYTF.

The V and J genes are TRBV9 and TRBJ2-1; TRBD2 matches 10 bases. The CDR3 loop spans 15 amino acids. The V segment lost 0 bases and the J segment 7 bases; nucleotides outside the gene matches: 4. Germline lookup yields CDR1 SGDLS and CDR2 YYNGEE. The CDR3 DNA is TGTGCCAGCAGCGTAGGCGGACTAGCGGTAAATGAGCAGTTCTTC. The encoded protein is CASSVGGLAVNEQFF.

The chain links TRBV4-3 to TRBJ2-1; 10 bases align to TRBD2. CDR1 and CDR2 (germline): LGHNA, YSLEER. This CDR3 region has 17 residues. The trim removed 0 bases at V and 8 bases at J, leaving 10 bases unmatched. In nucleotides, the CDR3 is TGCGCCAGCAGCCAAGAACTTCCTAGCGGGGGTGTCTATGAGCAGTTCTTC. It encodes CASSQELPSGGVYEQFF.

This chain joins TRBV27 and TRBJ1-2, with 8 nucleotides matching TRBD1. J lost 6 bases, V lost 5 bases, and 8 bases had no gene match. The germline gives CDR1 MNHEY, CDR2 SMNVEV (reference sequence). The CDR3 contains 14 residues. DNA for the CDR3: TGTGCCAGCAGTCCACTTGGACAGGGCCATGGCTACACCTTC. This encodes CASSPLGQGHGYTF.

The chain uses TRBV10-3 and TRBJ2-1, with 10 bases aligning to TRBD1. The CDR3 covers 14 residues. Germline CDR1 reads ENHRY; CDR2 reads SYGVKD. The J segment lost 7 bases and the V segment lost 7 bases, leaving 7 bases of the junction unmatched. The CDR3 loop is CAITDRGRENEQFF. The CDR3 coding sequence is TGTGCCATCACCGACAGGGGGCGGGAGAATGAGCAGTTCTTC.

The J gene is TRBJ2-3, the V gene TRBV5-4; TRBD1 might be the D (6 bases). The CDR3 has 14 amino acids. The ends were cut back, 5 bases at V and 6 bases at J, with 16 bases in the middle. Germline CDR1 reads SGHNT; CDR2 reads YYREEE (reference sequence). CDR3 sequence reads: CASRAGTLMDTQYF. In DNA, the CDR3 is TGTGCCAGCAGGGCCGGGACACTTATGGATACGCAGTATTTT.

V gene TRBV5-4 combines with J gene TRBJ2-7, with 9 bases matching TRBD2. The CDR3 contains 17 residues. Per germline, CDR1 SGHNT and CDR2 YYREEE (reference sequence). The V segment lost 0 bases and the J segment 1 base; nucleotides outside the gene matches: 8. The CDR3 is CASSLAARGGASYEQYF. The CDR3 DNA sequence: TGTGCCAGCAGCTTGGCCGCTCGCGGGGGGGCGTCCTACGAGCAGTACTTC.

The rearrangement uses TRBV25-1 and TRBJ2-3; 7 bases agree with TRBD1. In germline, CDR1 is MGHDK, CDR2 SYGVNS. Trimming took 0 bases from V and 10 from J; bases not matched to a gene: 4. This CDR3 spans 13 amino acids. The CDR3 region has the DNA TGTGCCAGCAGTGAATATAAAGGGGGCTCGCAGTATTTT. Its protein is CASSEYKGGSQYF.

Only a few counts were recorded for this clone. The rearrangement uses TRBV29-1 and TRBJ2-7; a weak D match, TRBD1 (6 bases). The CDR3 is 12 residues long. Trimming stripped 4 bases from V and 2 bases from J, with 9 bases between. CDR1 and CDR2 (germline): SQVTM, ANQGSEA. The CDR3 coding sequence is TGCAGCGTTGGTGGGGGCCCCTACGAGCAGTACTTC. This translates into CSVGGGPYEQYF.

This clone has only a few counts. The V and J genes are TRBV29-1 and TRBJ2-3; no clear D gene. This CDR3 spans 13 amino acids. The germline V gene encodes CDR1 SQVTM and CDR2 ANQGSEA. Trimming left V 4 bases short and J 0 bases short, with 8 bases between. The CDR3 DNA reads as TGCAGCGTTGTGAGTGCTAGCACAGATACGCAGTATTTT. Its translation is CSVVSASTDTQYF.

The chain's CDR3 is CAWSVGQGNSGYTF. The CDR3 DNA reads TGTGCCTGGAGTGTCGGTCAGGGGAACAGTGGCTACACCTTC. This sequence joins TRBV30 and TRBJ1-2; possible D gene TRBD1, 6 bases. Trimming took 0 bases from V and 7 from J, leaving 15 bases between them. This CDR3 region has 14 residues. Germline loops: CDR1 GTSNPN, CDR2 SVGIG (reference sequence).

This sequence joins TRBV9 and TRBJ2-3; TRBD2 agrees at 7 bases. Germline loops: CDR1 SGDLS, CDR2 YYNGEE. This CDR3 comprises 18 residues. Trimming at V came to 0 bases and at J to 3 bases, leaving 13 bases not matched to a gene. In DNA form, the CDR3 reads TGTGCCAGCAGCGTAGATGAGGGAAGGCGGGGGAGGACAGATACGCAGTATTTT. As protein: CASSVDEGRRGRTDTQYF.

The J gene is TRBJ1-2, the V gene TRBV5-4; D unclear. This CDR3 has 14 amino acids. CDR1 is SGHNT, CDR2 YYREEE, per germline (reference sequence). Trimming stripped 5 bases from V and 8 bases from J, with 19 bases between. As DNA, the CDR3 is TGTGCCAGCAGTGGACTACAGCTTCTCGGGGGCTACACCTTC. Translating gives CASSGLQLLGGYTF. Variable domain in full (rest from reference TRBV5-4 and TRBJ1-2): ETGVTQSPTHLIKTRGQQVTLRCSSQSGHNTVSWYQQALGQGPQFIFQYYREEENGRGNFPPRFSGLQFPNYSSELNVNALELDDSALYLCASSGLQLLGGYTFGSGTRLTVV.